A selection of T cell receptor beta chains follows, all from one sample in a study of PD-L1 blockade in urothelial cancer. Clones were sequenced by immunoSEQ multiplex PCR, and TCRdb holds only the in-frame ones, with some missing. In the table there are tens of thousands of clones, 85% to 90% of which are singletons. Sequences were derived from PBMCs, sampled around atezolizumab (anti-PD-L1) treatment. The receptors come from a man aged 55 to 70 with urothelial cancer. CDR3s include the opening cysteine and the closing phenylalanine or tryptophan. A D gene is named only where the DNA matches it firmly. Not every row has a clone size; where given, it reads once, few, many or a size class.

size,J,V,D,DNA,CDR3
.,TRBJ1-5,TRBV19,.,TGTGCCAGTAGTGGTCAGGGGACTAGCAATCAGCCCCAGCATTTT,CASSGQGTSNQPQHF
.,TRBJ2-3,TRBV29-1,.,TGCAGCGTTGGTGGTCCTTATGGAGGTACAGATACGCAGTATTTT,CSVGGPYGGTDTQYF
once,TRBJ2-7,TRBV28,TRBD1,TGTGCCAGCAGTGCGGCAGGGGGCGTTGGGTACTTC,CASSAAGGVGYF
.,TRBJ2-3,TRBV29-1,TRBD2,TGCAGCGGTCTACCGGGGGGGCCCGCAGATACGCAGTATTTT,CSGLPGGPADTQYF
.,TRBJ2-5,TRBV7-6,.,TGTGCCAGCAGCTTATCCCTAGCGCAGCAGACCCAGTACTTC,CASSLSLAQQTQYF
.,TRBJ1-4,TRBV6-5,TRBD1,TGTGCCAGCAGTCGACAGGGGAGGAATGAAAAACTGTTTTTT,CASSRQGRNEKLFF
.,TRBJ1-2,TRBV6-1,.,TGCGCCAGCAGTGAAGTCACGGGCAGGGTTACCTTC,CASSEVTGRVTF
.,TRBJ2-5,TRBV5-4,.,TGTGCCAGCAGCTTGCAGGTATTGCAAGAGACCCAGTACTTC,CASSLQVLQETQYF
once,TRBJ1-5,TRBV19,.,TGTGCCAGTAGCCGCTCTCCGGAACCGGGGCCCCAGCATTTT,CASSRSPEPGPQHF
.,TRBJ2-4,TRBV5-4,.,TGTGCCAGCAGCGCTCAGCAGGGTGGTGACATTCAGTACTTC,CASSAQQGGDIQYF
.,TRBJ1-2,TRBV5-4,TRBD1,TGTGCCAGCAGCGGGGAACAGGGGGGCTATGGCTACACCTTC,CASSGEQGGYGYTF
.,TRBJ2-3,TRBV19,.,TGTGCCAGTAGTAACCAGGGGCCTAGCACAGATACGCAGTATTTT,CASSNQGPSTDTQYF
.,TRBJ2-2,TRBV27,.,TGTGCCAGCAGTTTATCCATTGCCGGCACCGGGGAGCTGTTTTTT,CASSLSIAGTGELFF
.,TRBJ1-1,TRBV7-9,TRBD1,TGTGCCAGCAGCTCGAGACCGGGACAGGGTGAAGCTTTCTTT,CASSSRPGQGEAFF
.,TRBJ2-3,TRBV15,TRBD2,TGTGCCACCAGCAGGGGACTAGCGGAGATCACAGATACGCAGTATTTT,CATSRGLAEITDTQYF
.,TRBJ2-5,TRBV19,.,TGTGCCAGTAGTCACGGCGGGGCCACGGAGACCCAGTACTTC,CASSHGGATETQYF
.,TRBJ2-1,TRBV6-5,.,TGTGCCAGCAGTTCCACCTTAGCGCCTGAGCAGTTCTTC,CASSSTLAPEQFF
.,TRBJ1-4,TRBV2,TRBD1,TGTGCCAGCGGCGAGGGACAGCTTAATGAAAAACTGTTTTTT,CASGEGQLNEKLFF
.,TRBJ2-5,TRBV11-2,TRBD1,TGTGCCAGCAGCCCAGGCCTGAACAGGGGGCGGAAAGGGGAGACCCAGTACTTC,CASSPGLNRGRKGETQYF
.,TRBJ1-5,TRBV28,.,TGTGCCAGCAGTTTACGGGGGTATAGCAATCAGCCCCAGCATTTT,CASSLRGYSNQPQHF
.,TRBJ1-3,TRBV5-6,.,TGTGCCAGCAGCTTGGCGCAGGGTACTGGAAACACCATATATTTT,CASSLAQGTGNTIYF
.,TRBJ2-7,TRBV5-6,.,TGTGCCAGCAGGCGGGAAGGGTTCCGCGGCTACGAGCAGTACTTC,CASRREGFRGYEQYF
.,TRBJ2-1,TRBV5-4,.,TGTGCCAGCAGCTTGACAGGGAACTACAATGAGCAGTTCTTC,CASSLTGNYNEQFF
.,TRBJ2-4,TRBV11-3,TRBD1,TGTGCCAGCAGCTTAGACCCCCCCGGGACAGGGTCGCGAAACATTCAGTACTTC,CASSLDPPGTGSRNIQYF
.,TRBJ2-7,TRBV5-8,TRBD1,TGTGCCAGCAGCTTGGTTCAGGGGGCTTACGAGCAGTACTTC,CASSLVQGAYEQYF
.,TRBJ2-3,TRBV5-5,TRBD2,TGTGCCAGCAGTTTACGGGCCCAGAGCGGGGGTGGTAGCACAGATACGCAGTATTTT,CASSLRAQSGGGSTDTQYF